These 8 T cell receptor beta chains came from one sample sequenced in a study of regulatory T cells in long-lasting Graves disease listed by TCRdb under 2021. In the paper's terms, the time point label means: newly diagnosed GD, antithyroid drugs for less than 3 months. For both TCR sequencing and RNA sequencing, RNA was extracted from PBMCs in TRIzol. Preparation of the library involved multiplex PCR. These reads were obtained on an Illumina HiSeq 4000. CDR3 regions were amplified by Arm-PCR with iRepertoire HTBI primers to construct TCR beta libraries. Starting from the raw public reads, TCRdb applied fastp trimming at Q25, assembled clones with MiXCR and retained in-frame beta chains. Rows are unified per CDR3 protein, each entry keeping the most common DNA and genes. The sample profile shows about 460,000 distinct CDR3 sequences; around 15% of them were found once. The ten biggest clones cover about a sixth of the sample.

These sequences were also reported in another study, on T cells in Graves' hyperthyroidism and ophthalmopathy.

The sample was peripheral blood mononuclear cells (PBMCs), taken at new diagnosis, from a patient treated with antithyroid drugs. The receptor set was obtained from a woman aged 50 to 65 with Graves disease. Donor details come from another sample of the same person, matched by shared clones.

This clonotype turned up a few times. CDR3 DNA: TGTGCCAGCAGTGAGCAGGACACAGATACGCAGTATTTT. Protein product: CASSEQDTDTQYF. V is TRBV25-1 and J is TRBJ2-3; D is uncertain. Looked up from germline, CDR1 is MGHDK and CDR2 is SYGVNS. This CDR3 comprises 13 residues. The V end lost 3 bases, the J end lost 2 bases, and 6 bases lay between the germline ends.

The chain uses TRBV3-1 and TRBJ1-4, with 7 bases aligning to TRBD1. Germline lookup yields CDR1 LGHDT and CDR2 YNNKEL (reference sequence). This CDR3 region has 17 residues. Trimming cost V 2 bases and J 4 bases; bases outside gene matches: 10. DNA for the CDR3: TGTGCCAGCAGCCAATCGAACACCGGGACAGTTAATGAAAAACTGTTTTTT. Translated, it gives CASSQSNTGTVNEKLFF.

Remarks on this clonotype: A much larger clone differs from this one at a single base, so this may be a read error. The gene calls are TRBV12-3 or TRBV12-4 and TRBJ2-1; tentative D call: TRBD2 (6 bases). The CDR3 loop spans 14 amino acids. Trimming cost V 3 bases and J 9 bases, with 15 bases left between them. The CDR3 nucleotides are TGTGCCAGCAGTTTTGGTAATGGAGGGGCTGAGCAGTTCTTC. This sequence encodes CASSFGNGGAEQFF.

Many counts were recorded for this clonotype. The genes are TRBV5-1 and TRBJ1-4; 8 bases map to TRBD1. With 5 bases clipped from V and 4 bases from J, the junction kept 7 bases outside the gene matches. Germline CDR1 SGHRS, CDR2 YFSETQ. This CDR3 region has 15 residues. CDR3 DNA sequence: TGCGCCAGCAGGCTACAGGGGGAAGTTAATGAAAAACTGTTTTTT. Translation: CASRLQGEVNEKLFF.

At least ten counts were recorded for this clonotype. The CDR3: CASSDVRPASGRTYSYEQYF. The CDR3 DNA is TGTGCCAGCAGTGATGTCAGGCCGGCTAGCGGGAGGACCTACTCCTACGAGCAGTACTTC. This chain joins TRBV2 and TRBJ2-7, with 11 bases aligning to TRBD2. The V gene end was trimmed by 3 bases and the J gene end by 0 bases; junction bases not matched to a gene: 16. The CDR3 loop spans 20 amino acids. Germline-derived CDR1 and CDR2 are SNHLY and FYNNEI.

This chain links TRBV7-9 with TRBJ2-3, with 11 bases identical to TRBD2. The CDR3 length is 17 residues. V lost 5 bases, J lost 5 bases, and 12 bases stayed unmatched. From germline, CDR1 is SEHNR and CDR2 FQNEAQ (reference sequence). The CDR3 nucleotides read TGTGCCAGCAGCCCAAGGCCACTAGCGGGAGCGGGAGATACGCAGTATTTT. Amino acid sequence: CASSPRPLAGAGDTQYF.

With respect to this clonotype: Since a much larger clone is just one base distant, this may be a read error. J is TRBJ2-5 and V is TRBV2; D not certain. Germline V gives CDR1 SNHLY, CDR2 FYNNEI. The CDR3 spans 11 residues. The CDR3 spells CASSESRTQCF. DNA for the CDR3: TGTGCCAGCAGTGAAAGCCGGACCCAGTGCTTC. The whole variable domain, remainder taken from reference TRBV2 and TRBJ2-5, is EPEVTQTPSHQVTQMGQEVILRCVPISNHLYFYWYRQILGQKVEFLVSFYNNEISEKSEIFDDQFSVERPDGSNFTLKIRSTKLEDSAMYFCASSESRTQCFGPGTRLLVL.

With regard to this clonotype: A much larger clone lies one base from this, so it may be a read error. This chain's CDR3 is CASSREQGDSYEQYF. CDR3 DNA: TGTGCCAGCAGCCGCGAACAGGGTGACTCCTACGAGCAGTACTTC. The rearrangement links TRBV11-3 to TRBJ2-5; D possibly corresponds to TRBD1 (6 bases). With the DNA end fitting TRBJ2-7 better, the J assignment may be wrong. The germline gives CDR1 SGHNT, CDR2 YENEEA. The CDR3 sequence is 15 residues long.